A single sample is the source of the 27 T cell receptor beta chains below, sequenced in a study of blood T cell repertoires in COVID-19. Profiled with immunoSEQ multiplex PCR; TCRdb holds only in-frame clones, not every one. The profile covers 100,000 to 150,000 clones, with roughly 83% appearing a single time and about a sixth taken by the ten largest. Sequencing was performed on peripheral blood. The receptors stem from a woman aged 80 or older with acute or convalescent COVID-19.

This rearrangement joins TRBV6-5 to TRBJ1-4, with D possibly TRBD1 on 6 matching bases. Trimming cost V 0 bases and J 8 bases, with 13 bases left between them. Germline V CDR1 and CDR2: MNHEY, SVGAGI. The CDR3 consists of 15 residues. For the CDR3, the DNA is TGTGCCAGCAGTTACTCTACAGGGATGCAGGAAAAACTGTTTTTT. Translated: CASSYSTGMQEKLFF.

This clone was picked up one time. The chain joins TRBV7-8 to TRBJ2-7, with TRBD1 as a possible D gene (6 bases). Deletions cut 1 base from V and 0 bases from J, with 10 bases between. This CDR3 has 15 amino acids. Per the germline V gene, CDR1 is SGHVS and CDR2 is FQNEAQ. The DNA of the CDR3 is TGTGCCAGCAGCTTAGTCCAGGGGCCCTCCTACGAGCAGTACTTC. Its protein product is CASSLVQGPSYEQYF.

The gene calls are TRBV6-2 or TRBV6-3 and TRBJ2-7, with 7 nucleotides matching TRBD1. V lost 5 bases and J lost 5; bases outside the gene matches: 6. Germline CDR1 MNHEY, CDR2 SVGEGT. CDR3 length: 13 residues. CDR3: CASSNQGVNEQYF. CDR3 DNA sequence: TGTGCCAGCAGTAACCAGGGGGTCAACGAGCAGTACTTC.

This clone has just a few counts. The chain recombines TRBV5-1 with TRBJ2-2; the D is unclear. The CDR3 extends over 14 amino acids. Germline V gene lookup returns CDR1 SGHRS and CDR2 YFSETQ. Deletions cut 4 bases from V and 0 bases from J, with 7 bases between. The CDR3 here is CASSEFANTGELFF. The CDR3 bases are TGCGCCAGCAGCGAGTTCGCGAACACCGGGGAGCTGTTTTTT. Full variable domain (rest looked up from reference TRBV5-1 and TRBJ2-2): KAGVTQTPRYLIKTRGQQVTLSCSPISGHRSVSWYQQTPGQGLQFLFEYFSETQRNKGNFPGRFSGRQFSNSRSEMNVSTLELGDSALYLCASSEFANTGELFFGEGSRLTVL.

This chain uses TRBV24-1 with TRBJ2-2; 8 positions agree with TRBD2. This CDR3 is built from 15 residues. After removal of 6 bases from V and 4 bases from J, the junction contained 6 bases not matched to a gene. Germline CDR1 is KGHDR and CDR2 is SFDVKD. The CDR3 sequence is CATSSGGAGTGELFF. The CDR3, as DNA: TGTGCCACCAGTTCGGGGGGGGCTGGCACCGGGGAGCTGTTTTTT.

The chain recombines TRBV19 with TRBJ2-2, with 9 bases identical to TRBD1. Germline V gene data show CDR1 as LNHDA and CDR2 as SQIVND (reference sequence). With 6 bases clipped from V and 5 bases from J, the junction kept 7 bases outside the gene matches. The CDR3 has 15 residues. CDR3 sequence reads: CASRRGQGRTGELFF. The CDR3 DNA reads as TGTGCCAGTAGAAGGGGACAGGGAAGGACCGGGGAGCTGTTTTTT.

The chain has TRBV11-3 and TRBJ1-3, with D hard to call. Germline CDR1 reads SGHNT; CDR2 reads YENEEA. The CDR3 has 14 amino acids. Trimming removed 5 bases from V and 1 base from J, with 9 bases in between. This CDR3 is CASSAGLSGNTIYF. In DNA, the CDR3 is TGTGCCAGCAGCGCCGGTCTTTCTGGAAACACCATATATTTT.

This rearrangement joins TRBV3-1 (or the pseudogene TRBV3-2) to TRBJ2-1; the D gene is possibly TRBD2 (5 bases). Trimming shortened V by 1 base and J by 8 bases, and 12 bases separated the two germline ends. This CDR3 region has 14 residues. Per the germline V gene, CDR1 is LGHDT and CDR2 is YNNKEL (reference sequence). CDR3 coding DNA: TGTGCCAGCAGCCAAGTTTCGGGGATCCATGAGCAGTTCTTC. This encodes CASSQVSGIHEQFF.

The rearrangement uses TRBV7-8 and TRBJ2-3; 9 bases match TRBD2. Germline V gene data show CDR1 as SGHVS and CDR2 as FQNEAQ. The CDR3 is 17 amino acids. V lost 2 bases to trimming and J lost 6 bases; unmatched junction nucleotides: 12. This chain's CDR3 is CASSLSPAGGPGDTQYF. The CDR3 region has the DNA TGTGCCAGCAGCTTAAGTCCGGCGGGAGGGCCAGGGGATACGCAGTATTTT.

This clone was seen just once. V and J are TRBV2 and TRBJ1-6; 11 positions match TRBD1. CDR1 and CDR2 (germline): SNHLY, FYNNEI. Trimming cost V 6 bases and J 7 bases; bases outside gene matches: 5. The CDR3 sequence is 15 residues long. CDR3 bases: TGTGCCAGCAGGGGACAGGGGGTGAACAATTCACCCCTCCACTTT. Protein sequence: CASRGQGVNNSPLHF.

The CDR3, as DNA: TGCAGCGTTGTTGACAGTTCTTTTGAGCAGTACTTC. Translating gives CSVVDSSFEQYF. The rearrangement links TRBV29-1 to TRBJ2-7, with D possibly being TRBD1 (5 bases). The V end was cut by 4 bases, the J end by 7 bases, with 14 bases between. Per germline, CDR1 SQVTM and CDR2 ANQGSEA. The CDR3 has 12 amino acids.

This rearrangement joins TRBV3-1 (or the pseudogene TRBV3-2) to TRBJ1-1; no clear D. Germline V gene sequence: CDR1 LGHDT, CDR2 YNNKEL (reference sequence). CDR3 length: 11 residues. Trimming removed 3 bases at V and 11 bases at J, with 10 bases between. The CDR3 nucleotides are TGTGCCAGCAGCCACTCAGGAGGGGCTTTCTTT. It yields the protein CASSHSGGAFF.

The chain employs TRBV5-4 and TRBJ2-3; 9 bases are shared with TRBD2. Germline loops: CDR1 SGHNT, CDR2 YYREEE (reference sequence). With 4 bases clipped from V and 2 bases from J, the junction kept 8 bases outside the gene matches. This CDR3 is built from 16 residues. The CDR3 sequence is CASSPLAGRNTDTQYF. DNA for the CDR3: TGTGCCAGCAGCCCCCTAGCGGGAAGAAACACAGATACGCAGTATTTT.

The gene calls are TRBV5-5 and TRBJ2-7; possibly TRBD1 for D (7 bases). The CDR3 consists of 17 residues. V was shortened by 4 bases and J by 2 bases, with 22 bases between the two germline ends. Per the germline V gene, CDR1 is SGHKS and CDR2 is YYEKEE (reference sequence). CDR3 sequence reads: CASSDSTGQRVPYEQYF. The DNA for the CDR3 is TGTGCCAGCAGCGACTCCACGGGACAGCGGGTCCCCTACGAGCAGTACTTC.

The V and J genes are TRBV7-8 and TRBJ2-1; TRBD2 matches at 7 bases. CDR1 is SGHVS and CDR2 is FQNEAQ in the germline V gene. Trimming cost V 8 bases and J 3 bases; bases outside gene matches: 16. The CDR3 is 17 residues long. DNA of the CDR3: TGTGCCAGCTCCTTGGTCGTTGGTACTAGCGTCTACAATGAGCAGTTCTTC. This codes for CASSLVVGTSVYNEQFF.

The genes are TRBV29-1 and TRBJ2-3; D gene unclear. The CDR3 runs 11 residues. V lost 8 bases and J 6 bases, leaving 12 bases between the germline ends. Germline-derived CDR1 and CDR2 are SQVTM and ANQGSEA. CDR3 residues: CSLRSWDTQYF. The CDR3 bases are TGCAGCCTCAGATCCTGGGATACGCAGTATTTT.

V gene TRBV19 combines with J gene TRBJ1-5, with 8 positions matching TRBD1. CDR3 length: 15 residues. With 7 bases clipped from V and 3 bases from J, the junction kept 8 bases outside the gene matches. In germline, CDR1 is LNHDA, CDR2 SQIVND (reference sequence). CDR3 region: CASNAGTGSNQPQHF. The CDR3 DNA is TGTGCCAGTAATGCCGGGACAGGCTCCAATCAGCCCCAGCATTTT.

This clone has only one observation. J is TRBJ2-7 and V is TRBV5-1; 9 nucleotides match TRBD2. The CDR3 covers 15 residues. Trimming took 1 base from V and 6 from J; bases not matched to a gene: 8. Germline CDR1 reads SGHRS; CDR2 reads YFSETQ. CDR3 sequence reads: CASSLLSSGASEQYF. DNA of the CDR3: TGCGCCAGCAGCTTGTTGTCTAGCGGGGCCTCCGAGCAGTACTTC.

The chain links TRBV11-2 to TRBJ2-7, with TRBD2 matching 12 bases. The germline CDR1 and CDR2 sequences are SGHAT and FQNNGV. This CDR3 is 15 amino acids long. Trimming removed 5 bases from V and 5 bases from J; junction bases left unmatched: 7. CDR3 bases: TGTGCCAGCAGCCAGACTAGCGGGAGTGTCGACGAGCAGTACTTC. This codes for CASSQTSGSVDEQYF.

About this clone itself: An end of the junction differs from the germline gene, which may be a read error. This chain's CDR3 is CASSQFEDRCSCEQYF. In DNA form, the CDR3 reads TGCGCCAGCAGTCAATTCGAGGACAGGTGCTCCTGCGAGCAGTACTTC. The V gene is TRBV23-1, the J gene TRBJ2-7, with 7 nucleotides matching TRBD1. TRBV23-1 is identified as an open reading frame with a role that is uncertain. This CDR3 spans 16 amino acids.

V gene TRBV7-8 combines with J gene TRBJ2-7, with D maybe TRBD1 (5 bases). The germline CDR1 and CDR2 sequences are SGHVS and FQNEAQ. With 3 bases removed from V and 2 bases from J, the gap between germline ends came to 11 bases. The CDR3 has 14 amino acids. The CDR3, as DNA: TGTGCCAGCAGCTTTGGGGCAGGAACCTACGAGCAGTACTTC. Amino acids: CASSFGAGTYEQYF.

The J gene is TRBJ2-5, the V gene TRBV6-5; TRBD2 aligns across 14 bases. Germline CDR1 MNHEY, CDR2 SVGAGI. The V and J ends lost 0 bases and 4 bases, in that order; junction bases with no gene match: 1. This CDR3 contains 16 residues. CDR3 in amino acids: CASSYSTSGGGETQYF. The CDR3 bases are TGTGCCAGCAGTTACTCGACTAGCGGGGGGGGAGAGACCCAGTACTTC.

This clone was recorded only once. V is TRBV3-1 (or the pseudogene TRBV3-2) and J is TRBJ2-1; D is perhaps TRBD2 (5 bases). Looked up from germline, CDR1 is LGHDT and CDR2 is YNNKEL (reference sequence). V lost 4 bases to trimming and J lost 7 bases, with 8 bases between them. The CDR3 has 12 residues. CDR3 DNA: TGTGCCAGCAGCCGTCCGGGGAATGAGCAGTTCTTC. Translated: CASSRPGNEQFF.

The chain employs TRBV4-3 and TRBJ1-1; TRBD1 might be the D (6 bases). The CDR3 runs 14 residues. Germline V gene data show CDR1 as LGHNA and CDR2 as YSLEER. Trimming took off 4 bases at V and 5 bases at J, with 14 bases between the two ends. The CDR3 loop is CASSPRQVGTEAFF. Written as DNA, the CDR3 is TGCGCCAGCAGCCCTAGACAGGTTGGTACTGAAGCTTTCTTT.

The rearrangement links TRBV19 to TRBJ1-4; D remains ambiguous. Germline CDR1 LNHDA, CDR2 SQIVND (reference sequence). There are 14 residues in the CDR3. Trimming stripped 1 base from V and 4 bases from J, with 7 bases between. CDR3 bases: TGTGCCAGTAGTATAGCCGGGATTAATGAAAAACTGTTTTTT. It encodes CASSIAGINEKLFF.

V gene TRBV30 combines with J gene TRBJ2-1, with 10 bases identical to TRBD2. The CDR3 covers 14 residues. Unmatched junction bases numbered 10, after V lost 5 bases and J lost 9 bases. Germline V gene lookup returns CDR1 GTSNPN and CDR2 SVGIG (reference sequence). As DNA, the CDR3 is TGTGCCTGGCATGTCAGCGGGAGGGCCCTTGAGCAGTTCTTC. It is translated as CAWHVSGRALEQFF. Full variable domain (rest looked up from reference TRBV30 and TRBJ2-1): SQTIHQWPATLVQPVGSPLSLECTVEGTSNPNLYWYRQAAGRGLQLLFYSVGIGQISSEVPQNLSASRPQDRQFILSSKKLLLSDSGFYLCAWHVSGRALEQFFGPGTRLTVL.

This clone was recorded once. CDR3 sequence reads: CAWSVRRQANYGYTF. CDR3 sequence (DNA): TGTGCCTGGAGTGTACGGAGACAGGCGAACTATGGCTACACCTTC. This chain uses TRBV30 with TRBJ1-2, with D maybe TRBD1 (6 bases). The germline gives CDR1 GTSNPN, CDR2 SVGIG (reference sequence). The CDR3 sequence is 15 residues long. V was shortened by 0 bases and J by 2 bases, with 13 bases between the two germline ends.